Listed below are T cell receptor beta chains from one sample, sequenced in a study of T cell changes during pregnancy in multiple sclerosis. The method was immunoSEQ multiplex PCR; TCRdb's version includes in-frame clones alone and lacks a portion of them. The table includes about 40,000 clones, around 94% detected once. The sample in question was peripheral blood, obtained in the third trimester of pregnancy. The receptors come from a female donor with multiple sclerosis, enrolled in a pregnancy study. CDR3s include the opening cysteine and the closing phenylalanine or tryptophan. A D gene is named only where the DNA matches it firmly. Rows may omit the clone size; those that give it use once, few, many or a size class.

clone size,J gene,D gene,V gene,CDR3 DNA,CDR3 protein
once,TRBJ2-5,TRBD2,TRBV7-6,TGTGCCAGCAGCAAAAAGCGGGGGGGTTTCCAAGAGACCCAGTACTTC,CASSKKRGGFQETQYF
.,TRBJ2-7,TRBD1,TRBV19,TGTGCCAGTAGTAGGACAGGGGGCTACGAGCAGTACTTC,CASSRTGGYEQYF
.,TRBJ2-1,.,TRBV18,TGTGCCAGCTCACCAGGGACACCTACCTACAATGAGCAGTTCTTC,CASSPGTPTYNEQFF
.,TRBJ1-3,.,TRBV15,TGTGCCACCAGCTGGAGCACGAACTCTGGAAACACCATATATTTT,CATSWSTNSGNTIYF
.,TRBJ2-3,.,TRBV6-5,TGTGCCAGCAGGCGACTAGGAAGCACAGATACGCAGTATTTT,CASRRLGSTDTQYF
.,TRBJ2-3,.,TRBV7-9,TGTGCCAGCAGTTTTAGCGGCACAGATACGCAGTATTTT,CASSFSGTDTQYF
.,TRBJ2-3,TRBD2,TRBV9,TGTGCCAGCAGCCCTCGAATTAGTGGGGGGACTAGCGGTAACACAGATACGCAGTATTTT,CASSPRISGGTSGNTDTQYF
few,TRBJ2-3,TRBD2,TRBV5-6,TGTGCCAGCAGCATACTAGCGGGGGGGCCCGATACGCAGTATTTT,CASSILAGGPDTQYF
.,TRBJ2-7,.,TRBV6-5,TGTGCCAGCAGTCTCAGGGGACGAGACAACGAGCAGTACTTC,CASSLRGRDNEQYF
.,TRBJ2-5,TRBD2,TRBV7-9,TGTGCCAGCAGCTACGGGGGGATGCAAGAGACCCAGTACTTC,CASSYGGMQETQYF
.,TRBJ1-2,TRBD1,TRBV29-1,TGCAGCGTGGGAGGGACAGGAAAGGGGTATGGCTACACCTTC,CSVGGTGKGYGYTF
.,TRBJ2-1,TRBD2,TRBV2,TGTGCCAGCCACTCAAATAGCGGGCTTGAGCAGTTCTTC,CASHSNSGLEQFF
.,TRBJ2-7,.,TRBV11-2,TGTGCCAGCAGCCCATCGGACACGGGGGTCTACGAGCAGTACTTC,CASSPSDTGVYEQYF
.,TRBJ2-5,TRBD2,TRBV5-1,TGCGCCAGCAGCTTGGGACTAGCGGGGGTTATTCAAGAGACCCAGTACTTC,CASSLGLAGVIQETQYF
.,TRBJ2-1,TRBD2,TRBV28,TGTGCCAGCAGTACCCCATCACGGCTAGCGGGGTACAATGAGCAGTTCTTC,CASSTPSRLAGYNEQFF
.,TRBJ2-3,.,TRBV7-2,TGTGCCAGCAGCCCAGGGTGGGGGCAGCCAAACACAGATACGCAGTATTTT,CASSPGWGQPNTDTQYF
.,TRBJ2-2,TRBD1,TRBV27,TGTGCCAGCAGTGCGACAGGGGGTAACACCGGGGAGCTGTTTTTT,CASSATGGNTGELFF
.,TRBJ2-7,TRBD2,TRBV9,TGTGCCAGCAGCTACGGGACTAGCAACGACGAGCAGTACTTC,CASSYGTSNDEQYF
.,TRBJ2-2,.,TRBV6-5,TGTGCCAGCAGTTACTCCCAGGAGGCCGGGGAGCTGTTTTTT,CASSYSQEAGELFF
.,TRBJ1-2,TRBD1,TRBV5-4,TGTGCCAGCAGCTTGAAGGGACAGGGGAAGGGCTACACCTTC,CASSLKGQGKGYTF
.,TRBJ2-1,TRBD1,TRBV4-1,TGCGCCAGCAGCCAAGAGTTCAGGGGGCTGGATGAGCAGTTCTTC,CASSQEFRGLDEQFF
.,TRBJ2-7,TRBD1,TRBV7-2,TGTGCCAGCAGTCGTGACAGGGGGCCTGCCTACGAGCAGTACTTC,CASSRDRGPAYEQYF
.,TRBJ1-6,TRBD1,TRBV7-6,TGTGCCAGCAGCTTATCCCAGCGTGTAGAGGGGGCCACCCTCCACTTT,CASSLSQRVEGATLHF
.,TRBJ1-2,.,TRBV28,TGTGCCAGCAGGCCGACAGCTAACTATGGCTACACCTTC,CASRPTANYGYTF
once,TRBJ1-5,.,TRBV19,TGTGCCAGTCGTAGACAAACCAGCAATCAGCCCCAGCATTTT,CASRRQTSNQPQHF
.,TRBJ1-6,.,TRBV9,TGTGCCAGCAGCGTAGGGGGCCTCTCCTATAATTCACCCCTCCACTTT,CASSVGGLSYNSPLHF
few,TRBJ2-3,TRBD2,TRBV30,TGTGCCTGGGCAATTAGCGGGGCCCCCACAGATACGCAGTATTTT,CAWAISGAPTDTQYF
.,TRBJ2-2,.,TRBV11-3,TGTGCCAGCAGCTCCGCGGTGAACACCGGGGAGCTGTTTTTT,CASSSAVNTGELFF
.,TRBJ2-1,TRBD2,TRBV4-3,TGCGCCAGCAGCCCAGGACTAGCGGGCGGCTCCTACAATGAGCAGTTCTTC,CASSPGLAGGSYNEQFF
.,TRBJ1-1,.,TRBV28,TGTGCCAGCAGCACAAGGGGCAGACTAGGCGAAGCTTTCTTT,CASSTRGRLGEAFF
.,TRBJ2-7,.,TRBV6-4,TGTGCCAAAACTTTTGAGGACAGAGCCTACGAGCAGTACTTC,CAKTFEDRAYEQYF
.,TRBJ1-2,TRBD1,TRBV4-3,TGCGCCAGCAGCTTCGTAGACAGGGAGAAGGATGGCTACACCTTC,CASSFVDREKDGYTF
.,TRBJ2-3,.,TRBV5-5,TGTGCCAGCAGCTTGTGGCGGGGTCCTTCTGGAGATACGCAGTATTTT,CASSLWRGPSGDTQYF
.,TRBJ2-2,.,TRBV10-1,TGCGCCAGCAGTCCCCCCCTTGCCGGGGAGCTGTTTTTT,CASSPPLAGELFF
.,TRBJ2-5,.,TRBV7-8,TGTGCCAGCAGCTTAGGGACAGCTACAGCGGCGCAGACCCAGTACTTC,CASSLGTATAAQTQYF